The 29 T cell receptor beta chains listed next were all sequenced from one sample in a study of OX40 agonist ivuxolimab in advanced cancers. Measured with immunoSEQ multiplex PCR; TCRdb has only the in-frame clones, and not every one. The sample yields around 60,000 clones, roughly 90% seen once. This specimen was CD4+ or CD8+ T cells sorted from blood, taken in a trial of the OX40 agonist ivuxolimab. These receptors came from an adult with an advanced solid tumor such as melanoma, head and neck, liver or kidney cancer.

The V gene is TRBV6-1, the J gene TRBJ2-3; unclear D gene. Germline V lookup: CDR1 MNHNS, CDR2 SASEGT. V was pared by 6 bases and J by 1 base, with 11 bases between. The CDR3 sequence is 14 residues long. The CDR3, as DNA: TGTGCCAGCAGGTATAATCCCGGCACAGATACGCAGTATTTT. It codes for CASRYNPGTDTQYF.

The table lists this clone with many counts. This chain links TRBV30 with TRBJ1-1; D uncertain. The CDR3 has 14 amino acids. V gave up 3 bases and J gave up 8 bases, with 19 bases separating them. The germline V gene encodes CDR1 GTSNPN and CDR2 SVGIG (reference sequence). CDR3 sequence: CAWREYRNIPEAFF. In DNA, the CDR3 is TGTGCCTGGAGGGAATACAGAAATATTCCGGAAGCTTTCTTT.

The chain has TRBV7-3 and TRBJ1-1; D unclear. The CDR3 has 14 residues. Trimming removed 0 bases at V and 1 base at J, with 6 bases between. Germline-derived CDR1 and CDR2 are SGHTA and FQGTGA. The CDR3 loop is CASSLTGTNTEAFF. CDR3 DNA sequence: TGTGCCAGCAGCTTAACGGGTACGAACACTGAAGCTTTCTTT.

V usage is TRBV6-6 and J usage is TRBJ1-1, with unresolved D. CDR1 and CDR2 (germline): MNHNY, SVGAGI (reference sequence). The CDR3 sequence is 13 residues long. The germline V and J ends were trimmed by 5 bases and 1 base, with 8 bases remaining between them. This CDR3 is CASSRSRNTEAFF. As DNA, the CDR3 is TGTGCCAGCAGTAGATCACGGAACACTGAAGCTTTCTTT.

The chain is built from TRBV19 and TRBJ2-7, with 8 bases identical to TRBD1. V lost 3 bases, J lost 3 bases, and 4 bases stayed unmatched. The CDR3 runs to 14 residues. Looked up from germline, CDR1 is LNHDA and CDR2 is SQIVND (reference sequence). The CDR3 spells CASSMATGDYEQYF. Here the CDR3 DNA reads TGTGCCAGTAGTATGGCGACAGGGGACTACGAGCAGTACTTC.

V usage is TRBV7-8 and J usage is TRBJ2-2; 9 nucleotides match TRBD1. The junction had 9 bases not matched to a gene; V was cut back by 4 bases and J by 3 bases. The CDR3 is 17 amino acids. CDR1 SGHVS and CDR2 FQNEAQ come from the germline V gene. CDR3 amino acids: CASSWGQGRVDTGELFF. The CDR3 DNA sequence: TGTGCCAGCAGCTGGGGACAGGGTAGGGTGGACACCGGGGAGCTGTTTTTT.

This chain joins TRBV5-1 and TRBJ2-7, with 11 bases lining up with TRBD1. CDR3 length: 15 amino acids. The germline V gene has CDR1 SGHRS and CDR2 YFSETQ. The junction had 2 bases not matched to a gene; V was cut back by 1 base and J by 2 bases. CDR3 protein: CASSLRDRGAYEQYF. CDR3 DNA: TGCGCCAGCAGCTTGAGGGACAGGGGGGCCTACGAGCAGTACTTC.

The chain joins TRBV6-6 to TRBJ2-7; 8 bases line up with TRBD1. With V trimmed by 2 bases and J by 2 bases, 2 bases remained unmatched. The CDR3 is 14 residues long. The germline V gene encodes CDR1 MNHNY and CDR2 SVGAGI (reference sequence). CDR3 sequence reads: CASSYGTGTYEQYF. The CDR3 DNA is TGTGCCAGCAGTTACGGGACAGGAACCTACGAGCAGTACTTC.

The chain joins TRBV5-6 to TRBJ2-7; D uncertain. Deletions cut 5 bases from V and 1 base from J, with 10 bases between. CDR3 length equals 13 residues. Germline CDR1 reads SGHDT; CDR2 reads YYEEEE. The CDR3 is CASSTGPSYEQYF. The CDR3 nucleotides are TGTGCCAGCAGTACCGGTCCGTCCTACGAGCAGTACTTC.

V and J are TRBV14 and TRBJ1-1; D gene unclear. V was cut by 2 bases and J by 1 base, with 8 bases left in between. Looked up from germline, CDR1 is SGHDN and CDR2 is FVKESK. The CDR3 covers 14 residues. The CDR3 sequence: CASSQLQGNTEAFF. CDR3 bases: TGTGCCAGCAGCCAATTACAAGGGAACACTGAAGCTTTCTTT.

V is TRBV6-5 and J is TRBJ2-7; 7 nucleotides align to TRBD1. Unmatched junction bases numbered 4, after V lost 6 bases and J lost 5 bases. Germline V gene sequence: CDR1 MNHEY, CDR2 SVGAGI. CDR3 length equals 12 residues. DNA of the CDR3: TGTGCCAGCAGGCGTACAGGGGACGAGCAGTACTTC. It translates to CASRRTGDEQYF.

The chain couples TRBV4-1 to TRBJ2-1; TRBD2 agrees at 11 bases. J lost 4 bases, V lost 1 base, and 6 bases had no gene match. Germline V CDR1 and CDR2: MGHRA, YSYEKL. The CDR3 consists of 17 residues. CDR3 amino acids: CASSQGAGTSGYNEQFF. The CDR3 region has the DNA TGCGCCAGCAGCCAAGGGGCCGGGACTAGCGGATACAATGAGCAGTTCTTC.

Here the CDR3 DNA reads TGTGCCAGCAGCTTGGCGCTTATAAGCTCCTACAATGAGCAGTTCTTC. Its translation is CASSLALISSYNEQFF. The rearrangement uses TRBV4-2 and TRBJ2-1; D ambiguous. CDR1 and CDR2 (germline): LGHNA, YNFKEQ. Deletions cut 5 bases from V and 0 bases from J, with 14 bases between. This CDR3 is 16 amino acids long.

A single count supports this clone. The V and J genes are TRBV20-1 and TRBJ1-1; no firm D call. The V gene's germline CDR1 is DFQATT and CDR2 SNEGSKA (reference sequence). V dropped 8 bases and J dropped 11 bases, with 12 bases sitting between them. The CDR3 loop spans 9 amino acids. CDR3 DNA sequence: TGCAGTCCTTCGGGGAAGGCTTTCTTT. Amino acid sequence: CSPSGKAFF.

Points on this clone: Possible read error: a much larger clone is one base away. The chain recombines TRBV29-1 with TRBJ2-5; TRBD2 agrees at 11 bases. The DNA end is a closer match to TRBJ2-7, so the J assignment may be wrong. CDR3 length: 15 residues. Looked up from germline, CDR1 is SQVTM and CDR2 is ANQGSEA. The CDR3 DNA is TGCAGCGTTGAAACACTAGCGGGAGCCTCCTGCGAGCAGTACTTC. Its protein product is CSVETLAGASCEQYF.

V is TRBV5-1 and J is TRBJ2-6; possibly TRBD1 for D (6 bases). Trimming took 5 bases from V and 1 from J, leaving 16 bases between them. CDR1 is SGHRS and CDR2 is YFSETQ in the germline V gene. The CDR3 is 17 amino acids. The CDR3 coding sequence is TGCGCCAGCAGGAGGCCAGGGGTAGTATCTGGGGCCAACGTCCTGACTTTC. Amino acid sequence: CASRRPGVVSGANVLTF.

The rearrangement joins TRBV10-3 to TRBJ2-7, with 14 bases matching TRBD2. This CDR3 comprises 14 residues. From germline, CDR1 is ENHRY and CDR2 SYGVKD. The ends lost 6 bases at V and 6 bases at J; junction bases unmatched: 4. CDR3 nucleotide sequence: TGTGCCATCAGAGGGACTAGCGGGAGTTCCGAGCAGTACTTC. This sequence encodes CAIRGTSGSSEQYF.

The chain couples TRBV7-3 to TRBJ2-3; 13 bases agree with TRBD2. The CDR3 consists of 15 residues. In germline, CDR1 is SGHTA, CDR2 FQGTGA. With V trimmed by 5 bases and J by 4 bases, 3 bases remained unmatched. The CDR3 sequence: CASSPGLAGSDTQYF. The DNA of the CDR3 is TGTGCCAGCAGCCCGGGACTAGCGGGATCAGATACGCAGTATTTT.

This clone is medium-sized (0.01 to 0.1%). The CDR3 loop is CASSLDRGQETQYF. Here the CDR3 DNA reads TGTGCCAGCAGCCTAGACAGGGGACAAGAGACCCAGTACTTC. The gene calls are TRBV7-6 and TRBJ2-5, with 8 bases fitting TRBD1. Unmatched junction bases numbered 4, after V lost 5 bases and J lost 2 bases. Germline values: CDR1 SGHVS, CDR2 FNYEAQ. The CDR3 spans 14 residues. Full variable domain (missing parts from reference TRBV7-6 and TRBJ2-5): GAGVSQSPRYKVTKRGQDVALRCDPISGHVSLYWYRQALGQGPEFLTYFNYEAQQDKSGLPNDRFSAERPEGSISTLTIQRTEQRDSAMYRCASSLDRGQETQYFGPGTRLLVL.

This clone was detected once. The J gene is TRBJ2-7, the V gene TRBV29-1; no definite D call. The CDR3 covers 11 residues. Per the germline V gene, CDR1 is SQVTM and CDR2 is ANQGSEA. V lost 6 bases to trimming and J lost 5 bases, with 11 bases between them. The CDR3 region is CSVVDGHEQYF. CDR3 in DNA: TGCAGCGTCGTGGACGGTCACGAGCAGTACTTC.

The chain uses TRBV6-1 and TRBJ2-7; 9 bases are shared with TRBD1. The CDR3 length is 14 residues. From germline, CDR1 is MNHNS and CDR2 SASEGT. The V gene end was trimmed by 3 bases and the J gene end by 4 bases; junction bases not matched to a gene: 4. CDR3 amino acids: CASSDLGQGYEQYF. The DNA for the CDR3 is TGTGCCAGCAGTGATCTGGGACAGGGATACGAGCAGTACTTC.

V and J are TRBV5-5 and TRBJ1-2, with D possibly matching TRBD1 (5 bases). CDR1 is SGHKS and CDR2 is YYEKEE in the germline V gene (reference sequence). Trimming removed 4 bases from V and 9 bases from J, with 16 bases in between. CDR3 length equals 13 residues. CDR3 bases: TGTGCCAGCAGCAAGGACACGGCCTTCCGCTACACCTTC. Translating it yields CASSKDTAFRYTF.

This chain joins TRBV14 and TRBJ2-7; maybe TRBD1 (5 bases). Germline lookup yields CDR1 SGHDN and CDR2 FVKESK. This CDR3 has 15 amino acids. The V and J ends lost 3 bases and 1 base respectively, with 13 bases between them. The CDR3 sequence: CASSQQTAPSYEQYF. CDR3 nucleotide sequence: TGTGCCAGCAGCCAGCAGACAGCACCTTCCTACGAGCAGTACTTC.

The count of this clone is one. The rearrangement links TRBV4-2 to TRBJ2-7; TRBD1 matches at 10 bases. Germline V CDR1 and CDR2: LGHNA, YNFKEQ. Germline trimming cut 5 bases from V and 5 bases from J; bases unmatched to any gene: 3. This CDR3 is built from 13 residues. CDR3 nucleotide sequence: TGTGCCAGCAGCTTGGACAGGGGGGACGAGCAGTACTTC. This sequence encodes CASSLDRGDEQYF.

The chain is built from TRBV30 and TRBJ2-5; unclear D gene. The end of the DNA fits TRBJ2-7 better, so the J call may be wrong. CDR1 and CDR2 from the germline V gene are GTSNPN and SVGIG (reference sequence). The CDR3 covers 12 residues. The CDR3: CAWSVRIYEQYF. The DNA for the CDR3 is TGTGCCTGGAGTGTCCGAATCTACGAGCAGTACTTC.

The CDR3 reads CASSEAFVNRYSYEQYF. The CDR3 DNA reads as TGTGCCAGCAGTGAAGCATTCGTCAACAGATACTCCTACGAGCAGTACTTC. The genes are TRBV6-1 and TRBJ2-7; the D is unclear. Trimming left V 0 bases short and J 0 bases short, with 15 bases between. From germline, CDR1 is MNHNS and CDR2 SASEGT. The CDR3 totals 17 residues.

The J gene is TRBJ1-3, the V gene TRBV6-5; D unclear. Germline V gene data show CDR1 as MNHEY and CDR2 as SVGAGI. The CDR3 totals 15 residues. Trimming left V 0 bases short and J 0 bases short, with 6 bases between. CDR3 residues: CASSYSVYSGNTIYF. The CDR3 DNA reads TGTGCCAGCAGTTACTCTGTTTACTCTGGAAACACCATATATTTT.

The V and J genes are TRBV15 and TRBJ1-3; no reliable D call. Looked up from germline, CDR1 is LNHNV and CDR2 is YYDKDF (reference sequence). The CDR3 runs 14 residues. V was trimmed by 3 bases and J by 0 bases, leaving 6 bases between them. CDR3 in DNA: TGTGCCACCAGCAGCAGAAACTCTGGAAACACCATATATTTT. Residues: CATSSRNSGNTIYF.

This clone turned up a few times. This chain links TRBV5-1 with TRBJ1-2; TRBD1 might be the D (6 bases). With 2 bases removed from V and 4 bases from J, the gap between germline ends came to 18 bases. CDR1 and CDR2 (germline): SGHRS, YFSETQ. This CDR3 is built from 16 residues. CDR3: CASSLDGGPGSYGYTF. DNA of the CDR3: TGCGCCAGCAGCTTAGACGGGGGCCCGGGGAGCTATGGCTACACCTTC.